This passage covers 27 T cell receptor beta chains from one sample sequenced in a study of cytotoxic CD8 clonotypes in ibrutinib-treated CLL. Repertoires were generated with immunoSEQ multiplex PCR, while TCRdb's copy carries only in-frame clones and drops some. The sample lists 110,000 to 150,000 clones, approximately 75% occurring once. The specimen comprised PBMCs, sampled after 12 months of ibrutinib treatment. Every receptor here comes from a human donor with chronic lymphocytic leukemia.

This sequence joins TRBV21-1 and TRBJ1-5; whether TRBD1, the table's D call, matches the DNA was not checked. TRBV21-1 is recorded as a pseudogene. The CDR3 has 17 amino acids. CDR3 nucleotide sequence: TGTGCCAGCAGCCAAGGGACAGGGGGCGCAAGCAATCAGCCCCAGCATTTT. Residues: CASSQGTGGASNQPQHF.

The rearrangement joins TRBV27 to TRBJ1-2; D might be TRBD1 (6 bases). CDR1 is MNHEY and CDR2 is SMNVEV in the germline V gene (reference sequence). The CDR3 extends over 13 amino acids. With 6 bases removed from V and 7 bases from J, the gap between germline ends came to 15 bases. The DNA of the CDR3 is TGTGCCAGCAGGCAGGGGCCTTTTCGTGGCTACACCTTC. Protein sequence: CASRQGPFRGYTF.

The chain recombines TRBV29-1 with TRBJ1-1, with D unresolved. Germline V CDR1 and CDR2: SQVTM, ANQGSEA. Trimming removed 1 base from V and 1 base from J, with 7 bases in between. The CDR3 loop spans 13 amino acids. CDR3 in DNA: TGCAGCGTTGAAGTAGTAGAGAACACTGAAGCTTTCTTT. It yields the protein CSVEVVENTEAFF.

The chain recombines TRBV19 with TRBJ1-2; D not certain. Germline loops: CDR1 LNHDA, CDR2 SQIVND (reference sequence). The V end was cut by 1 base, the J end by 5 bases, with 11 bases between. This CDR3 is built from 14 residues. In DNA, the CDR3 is TGTGCCAGTAGTATAGGAGGACCTCCTTATGGCTACACCTTC. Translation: CASSIGGPPYGYTF.

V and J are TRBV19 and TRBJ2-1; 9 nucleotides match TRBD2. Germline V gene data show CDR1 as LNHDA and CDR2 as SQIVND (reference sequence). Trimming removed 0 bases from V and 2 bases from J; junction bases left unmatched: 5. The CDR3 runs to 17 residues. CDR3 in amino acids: CASSIDGAGGPYNEQFF. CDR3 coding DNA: TGTGCCAGTAGTATAGATGGAGCGGGGGGTCCCTACAATGAGCAGTTCTTC.

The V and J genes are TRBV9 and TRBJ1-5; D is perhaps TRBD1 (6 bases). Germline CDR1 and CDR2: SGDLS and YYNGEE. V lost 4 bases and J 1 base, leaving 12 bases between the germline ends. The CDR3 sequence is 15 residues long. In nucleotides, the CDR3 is TGTGCCAGCAGCTCTCAGGGGCGCAGCAATCAGCCCCAGCATTTT. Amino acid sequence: CASSSQGRSNQPQHF.

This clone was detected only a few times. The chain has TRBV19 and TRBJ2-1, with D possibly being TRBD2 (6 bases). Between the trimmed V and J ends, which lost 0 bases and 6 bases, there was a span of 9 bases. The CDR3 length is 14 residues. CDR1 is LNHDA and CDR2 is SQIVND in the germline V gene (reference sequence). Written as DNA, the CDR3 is TGTGCCAGTAGTATAGAGGGGCGGGGCAATGAGCAGTTCTTC. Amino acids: CASSIEGRGNEQFF.

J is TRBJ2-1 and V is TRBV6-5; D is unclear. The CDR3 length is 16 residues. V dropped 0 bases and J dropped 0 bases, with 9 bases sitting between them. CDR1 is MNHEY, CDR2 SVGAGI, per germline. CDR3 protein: CASSYSRPTSYNEQFF. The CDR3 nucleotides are TGTGCCAGCAGTTACTCCCGACCGACCTCCTACAATGAGCAGTTCTTC.

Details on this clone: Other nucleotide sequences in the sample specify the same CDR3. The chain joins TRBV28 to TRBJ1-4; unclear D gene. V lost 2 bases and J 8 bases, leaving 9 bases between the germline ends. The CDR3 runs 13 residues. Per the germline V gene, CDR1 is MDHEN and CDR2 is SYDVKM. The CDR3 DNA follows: TGTGCCAGCAGTTTAGAGGGTGGGGAAAAACTGTTTTTT. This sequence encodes CASSLEGGEKLFF.

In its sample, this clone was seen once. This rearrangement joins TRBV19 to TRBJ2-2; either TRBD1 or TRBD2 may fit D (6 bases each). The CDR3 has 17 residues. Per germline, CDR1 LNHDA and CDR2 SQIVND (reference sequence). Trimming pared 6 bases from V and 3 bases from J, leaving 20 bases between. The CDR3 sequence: CASRILRGVTDTGELFF. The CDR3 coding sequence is TGTGCCAGTAGGATACTGAGGGGGGTGACGGACACCGGGGAGCTGTTTTTT.

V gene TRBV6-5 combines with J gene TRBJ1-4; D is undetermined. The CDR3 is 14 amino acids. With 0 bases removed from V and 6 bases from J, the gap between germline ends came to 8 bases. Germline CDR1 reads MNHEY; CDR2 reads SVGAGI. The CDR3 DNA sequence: TGTGCCAGCAGTTACTCCGAGCAACATGAAAAACTGTTTTTT. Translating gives CASSYSEQHEKLFF.

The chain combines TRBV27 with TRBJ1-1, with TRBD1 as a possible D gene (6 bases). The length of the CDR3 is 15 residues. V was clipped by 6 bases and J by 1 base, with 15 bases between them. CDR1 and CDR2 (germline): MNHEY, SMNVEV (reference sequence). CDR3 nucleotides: TGTGCCAGCAGCTTAACAGGGCTGGGGAACACTGAAGCTTTCTTT. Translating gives CASSLTGLGNTEAFF.

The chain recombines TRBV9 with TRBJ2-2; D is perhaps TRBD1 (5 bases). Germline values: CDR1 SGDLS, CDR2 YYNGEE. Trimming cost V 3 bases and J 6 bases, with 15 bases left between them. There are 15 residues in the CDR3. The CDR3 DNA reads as TGTGCCAGCAGCGCCAGACCAGGGATGCCCGGGGAGCTGTTTTTT. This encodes CASSARPGMPGELFF.

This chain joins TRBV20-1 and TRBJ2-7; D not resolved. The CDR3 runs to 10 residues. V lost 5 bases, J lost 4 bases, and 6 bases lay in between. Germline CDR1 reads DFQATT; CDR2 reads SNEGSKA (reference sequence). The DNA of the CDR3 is TGCAGTGCTGGTCAATACGAGCAGTACTTC. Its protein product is CSAGQYEQYF.

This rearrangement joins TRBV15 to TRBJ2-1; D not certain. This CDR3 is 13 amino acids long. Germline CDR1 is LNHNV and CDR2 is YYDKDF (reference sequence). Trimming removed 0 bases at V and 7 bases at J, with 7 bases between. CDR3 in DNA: TGTGCCACCAGCAGAGATCTGGGGAATGAGCAGTTCTTC. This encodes CATSRDLGNEQFF. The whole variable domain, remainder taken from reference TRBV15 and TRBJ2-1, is DAMVIQNPRYQVTQFGKPVTLSCSQTLNHNVMYWYQQKSSQAPKLLFHYYDKDFNNEADTPDNFQSRRPNTSFCFLDIRSPGLGDTAMYLCATSRDLGNEQFFGPGTRLTVL.

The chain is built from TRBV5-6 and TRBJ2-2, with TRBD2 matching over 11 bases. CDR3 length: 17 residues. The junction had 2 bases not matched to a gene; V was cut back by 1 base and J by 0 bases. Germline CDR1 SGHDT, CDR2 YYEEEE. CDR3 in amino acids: CASSLLAGGTNTGELFF. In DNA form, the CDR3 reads TGTGCCAGCAGCTTGCTAGCGGGGGGCACGAACACCGGGGAGCTGTTTTTT.

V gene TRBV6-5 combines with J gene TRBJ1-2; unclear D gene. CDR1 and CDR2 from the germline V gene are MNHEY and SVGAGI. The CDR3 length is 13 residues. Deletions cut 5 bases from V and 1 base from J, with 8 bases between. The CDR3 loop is CASSTLGNYGYTF. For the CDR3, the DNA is TGTGCCAGCAGTACCCTGGGTAACTATGGCTACACCTTC.

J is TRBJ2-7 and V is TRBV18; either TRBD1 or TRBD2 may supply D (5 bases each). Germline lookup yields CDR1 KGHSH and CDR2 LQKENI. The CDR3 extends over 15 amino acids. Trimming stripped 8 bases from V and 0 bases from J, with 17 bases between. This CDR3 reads CASTTPMGDSYEQYF. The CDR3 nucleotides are TGTGCCAGCACGACCCCAATGGGGGACTCCTACGAGCAGTACTTC.

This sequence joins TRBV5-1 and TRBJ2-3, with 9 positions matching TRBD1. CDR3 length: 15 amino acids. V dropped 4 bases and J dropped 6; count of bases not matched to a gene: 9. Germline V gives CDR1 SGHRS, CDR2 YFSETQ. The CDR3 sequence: CASSRTGGPGDTQYF. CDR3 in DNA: TGCGCCAGCAGCCGAACAGGGGGCCCAGGGGATACGCAGTATTTT. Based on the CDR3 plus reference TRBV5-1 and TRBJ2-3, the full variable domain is KAGVTQTPRYLIKTRGQQVTLSCSPISGHRSVSWYQQTPGQGLQFLFEYFSETQRNKGNFPGRFSGRQFSNSRSEMNVSTLELGDSALYLCASSRTGGPGDTQYFGPGTRLTVL.

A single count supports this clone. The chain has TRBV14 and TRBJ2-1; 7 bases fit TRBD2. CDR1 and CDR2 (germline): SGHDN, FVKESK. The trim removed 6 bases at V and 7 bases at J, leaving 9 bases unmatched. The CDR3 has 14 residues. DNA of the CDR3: TGTGCCAGCAGTACTCTGGCGGGGGTGAATGAGCAGTTCTTC. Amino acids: CASSTLAGVNEQFF.

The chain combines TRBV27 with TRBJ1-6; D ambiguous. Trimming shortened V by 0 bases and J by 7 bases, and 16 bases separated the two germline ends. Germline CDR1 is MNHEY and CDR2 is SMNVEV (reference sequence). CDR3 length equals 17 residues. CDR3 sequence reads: CASSLSFGRAGNSPLHF. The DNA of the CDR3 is TGTGCCAGCAGTTTATCTTTTGGGAGGGCGGGGAATTCACCCCTCCACTTT.

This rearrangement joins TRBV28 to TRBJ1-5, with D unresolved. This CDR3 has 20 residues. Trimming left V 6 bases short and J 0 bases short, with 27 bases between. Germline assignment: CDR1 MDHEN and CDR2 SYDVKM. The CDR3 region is CASSLSRAILIRDSNQPQHF. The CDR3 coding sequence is TGTGCCAGCAGCCTCTCTAGGGCTATCCTCATAAGAGATAGCAATCAGCCCCAGCATTTT.

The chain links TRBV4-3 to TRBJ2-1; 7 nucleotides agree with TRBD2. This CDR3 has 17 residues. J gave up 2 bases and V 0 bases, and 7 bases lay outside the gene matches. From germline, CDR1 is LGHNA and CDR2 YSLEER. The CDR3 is CASSQDLGLAAYNEQFF. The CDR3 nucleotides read TGCGCCAGCAGCCAAGATCTTGGGCTAGCGGCCTACAATGAGCAGTTCTTC.

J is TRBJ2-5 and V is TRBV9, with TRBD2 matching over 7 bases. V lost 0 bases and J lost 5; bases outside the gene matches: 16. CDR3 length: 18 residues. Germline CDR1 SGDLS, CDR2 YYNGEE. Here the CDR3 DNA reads TGTGCCAGCAGCGTAGGGACTCGGCGGGAGCAGGGAGAGGAGACCCAGTACTTC. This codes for CASSVGTRREQGEETQYF.

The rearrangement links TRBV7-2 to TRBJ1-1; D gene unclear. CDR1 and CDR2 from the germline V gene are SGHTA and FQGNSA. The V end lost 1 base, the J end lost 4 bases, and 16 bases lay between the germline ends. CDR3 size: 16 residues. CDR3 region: CASSLEQLHLATEAFF. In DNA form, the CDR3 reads TGTGCCAGCAGCTTAGAGCAGCTGCATTTGGCCACTGAAGCTTTCTTT.

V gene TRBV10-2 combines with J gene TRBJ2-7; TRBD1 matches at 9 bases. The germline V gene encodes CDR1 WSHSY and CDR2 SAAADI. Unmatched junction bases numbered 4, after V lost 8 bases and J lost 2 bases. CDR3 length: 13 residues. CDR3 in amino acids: CASSGQGTYEQYF. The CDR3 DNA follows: TGCGCCAGCTCGGGACAGGGTACCTACGAGCAGTACTTC.

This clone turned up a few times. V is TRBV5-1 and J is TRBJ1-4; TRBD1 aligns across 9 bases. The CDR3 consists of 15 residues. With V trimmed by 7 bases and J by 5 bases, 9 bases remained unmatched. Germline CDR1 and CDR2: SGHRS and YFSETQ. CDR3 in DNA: TGCGCCAGCTCCCGAACCGGGACAGGGAATGAAAAACTGTTTTTT. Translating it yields CASSRTGTGNEKLFF.